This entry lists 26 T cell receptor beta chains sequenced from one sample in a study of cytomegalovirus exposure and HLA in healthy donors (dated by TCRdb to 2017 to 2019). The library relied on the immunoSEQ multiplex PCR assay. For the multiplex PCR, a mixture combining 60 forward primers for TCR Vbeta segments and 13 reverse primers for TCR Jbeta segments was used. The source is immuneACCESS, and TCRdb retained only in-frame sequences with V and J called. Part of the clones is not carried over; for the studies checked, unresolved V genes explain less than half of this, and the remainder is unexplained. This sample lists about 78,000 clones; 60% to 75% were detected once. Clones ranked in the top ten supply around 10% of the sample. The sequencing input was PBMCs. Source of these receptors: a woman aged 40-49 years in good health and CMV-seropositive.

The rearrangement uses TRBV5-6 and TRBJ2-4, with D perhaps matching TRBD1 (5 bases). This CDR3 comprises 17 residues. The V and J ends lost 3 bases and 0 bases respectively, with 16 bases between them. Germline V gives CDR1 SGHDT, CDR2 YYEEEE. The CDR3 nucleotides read TGTGCCAGCAGCTCATCCAGACAGCTCCTAGCCAAAAACATTCAGTACTTC. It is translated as CASSSSRQLLAKNIQYF.

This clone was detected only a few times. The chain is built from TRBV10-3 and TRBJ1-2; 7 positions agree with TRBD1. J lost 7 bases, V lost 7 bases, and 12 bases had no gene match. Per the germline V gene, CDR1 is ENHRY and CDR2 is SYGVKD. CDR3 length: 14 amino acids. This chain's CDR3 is CAITPDRVKFGYTF. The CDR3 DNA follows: TGTGCCATCACCCCCGACAGGGTTAAATTTGGCTACACCTTC.

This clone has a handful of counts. The CDR3, as DNA: TGTGCCAGTAGTATACCCCGGGGGGCCTCTGGGGCCAACGTCCTGACTTTC. Translation: CASSIPRGASGANVLTF. The V gene is TRBV19, the J gene TRBJ2-6, with D maybe TRBD2 (7 bases). From germline, CDR1 is LNHDA and CDR2 SQIVND (reference sequence). This CDR3 region has 17 residues. Trimming stripped 2 bases from V and 0 bases from J, with 11 bases between.

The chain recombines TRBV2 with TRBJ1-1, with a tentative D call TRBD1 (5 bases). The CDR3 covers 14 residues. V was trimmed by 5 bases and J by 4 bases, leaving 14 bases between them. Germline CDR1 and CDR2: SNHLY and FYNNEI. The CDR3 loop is CASSQSGDGTEAFF. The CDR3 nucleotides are TGTGCCAGCAGTCAGTCGGGGGATGGCACTGAAGCTTTCTTT.

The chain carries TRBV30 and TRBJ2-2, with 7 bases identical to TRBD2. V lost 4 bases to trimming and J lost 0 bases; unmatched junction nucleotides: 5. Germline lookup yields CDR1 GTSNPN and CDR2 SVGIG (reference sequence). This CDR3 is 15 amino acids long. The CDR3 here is CAWNKGLTNTGELFF. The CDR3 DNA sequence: TGTGCCTGGAACAAGGGACTAACGAACACCGGGGAGCTGTTTTTT.

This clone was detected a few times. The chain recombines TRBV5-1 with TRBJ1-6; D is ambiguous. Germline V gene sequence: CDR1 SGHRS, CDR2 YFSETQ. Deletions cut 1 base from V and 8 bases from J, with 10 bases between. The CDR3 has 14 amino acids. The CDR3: CASSLRDRDSPLHF. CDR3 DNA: TGCGCCAGCAGCTTGCGGGATCGCGATTCACCCCTCCACTTT.

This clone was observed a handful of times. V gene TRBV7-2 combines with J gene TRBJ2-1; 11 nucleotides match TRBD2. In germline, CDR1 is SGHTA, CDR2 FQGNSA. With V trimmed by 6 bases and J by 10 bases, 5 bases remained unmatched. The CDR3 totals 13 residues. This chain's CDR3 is CASSPLAGGEQFF. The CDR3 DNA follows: TGTGCCAGCAGTCCCCTAGCGGGGGGCGAGCAGTTCTTC.

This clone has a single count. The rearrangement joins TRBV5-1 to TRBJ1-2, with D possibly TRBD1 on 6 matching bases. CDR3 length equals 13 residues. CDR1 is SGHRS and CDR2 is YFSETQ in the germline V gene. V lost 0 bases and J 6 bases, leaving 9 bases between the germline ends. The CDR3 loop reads CASSLEQGNGYTF. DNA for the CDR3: TGCGCCAGCAGCTTGGAACAGGGCAATGGCTACACCTTC.

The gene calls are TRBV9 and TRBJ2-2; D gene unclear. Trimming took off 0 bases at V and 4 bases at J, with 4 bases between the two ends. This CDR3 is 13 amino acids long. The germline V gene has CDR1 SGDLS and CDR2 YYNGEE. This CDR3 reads CASSVVGTGELFF. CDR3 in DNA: TGTGCCAGCAGCGTAGTCGGCACCGGGGAGCTGTTTTTT.

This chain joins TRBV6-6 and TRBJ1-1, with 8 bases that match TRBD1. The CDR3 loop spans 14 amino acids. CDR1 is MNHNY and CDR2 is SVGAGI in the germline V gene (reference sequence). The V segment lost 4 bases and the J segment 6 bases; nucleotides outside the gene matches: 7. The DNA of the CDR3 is TGTGCCAGCAGTTCACACGACAGGGGTGCTGAAGCTTTCTTT. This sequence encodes CASSSHDRGAEAFF.

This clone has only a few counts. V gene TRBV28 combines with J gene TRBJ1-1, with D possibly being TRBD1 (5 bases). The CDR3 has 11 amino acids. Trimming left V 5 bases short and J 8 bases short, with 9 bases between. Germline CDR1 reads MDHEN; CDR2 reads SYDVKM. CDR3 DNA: TGTGCCAGCAGTAGGGGCTTGGAAGCTTTCTTT. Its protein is CASSRGLEAFF.

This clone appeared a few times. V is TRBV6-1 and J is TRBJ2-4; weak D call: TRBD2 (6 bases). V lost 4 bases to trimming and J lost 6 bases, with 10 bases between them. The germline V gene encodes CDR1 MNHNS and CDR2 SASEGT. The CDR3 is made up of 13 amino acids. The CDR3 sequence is CASSGGVVNIQYF. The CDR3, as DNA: TGTGCCAGCAGTGGGGGGGTGGTAAACATTCAGTACTTC.

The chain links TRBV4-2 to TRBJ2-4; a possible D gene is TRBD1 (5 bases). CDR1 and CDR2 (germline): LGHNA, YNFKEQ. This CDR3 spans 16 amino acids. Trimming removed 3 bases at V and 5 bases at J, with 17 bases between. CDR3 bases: TGTGCCAGCAGCCAGGAGACACAGGTTCGGGAAAACATTCAGTACTTC. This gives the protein CASSQETQVRENIQYF.

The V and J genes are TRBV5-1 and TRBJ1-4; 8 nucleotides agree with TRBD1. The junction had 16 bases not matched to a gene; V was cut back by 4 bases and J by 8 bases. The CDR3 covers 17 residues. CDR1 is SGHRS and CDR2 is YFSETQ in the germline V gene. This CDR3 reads CASSELTGAASREKLFF. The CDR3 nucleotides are TGCGCCAGCAGCGAATTGACAGGGGCGGCTTCTCGGGAAAAACTGTTTTTT.

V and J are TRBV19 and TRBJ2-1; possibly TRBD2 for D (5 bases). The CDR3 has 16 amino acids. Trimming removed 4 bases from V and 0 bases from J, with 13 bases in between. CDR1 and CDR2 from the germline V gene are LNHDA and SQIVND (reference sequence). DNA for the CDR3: TGTGCCAGTAGTACCCGGGATGCAGGCTCCTACAATGAGCAGTTCTTC. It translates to CASSTRDAGSYNEQFF.

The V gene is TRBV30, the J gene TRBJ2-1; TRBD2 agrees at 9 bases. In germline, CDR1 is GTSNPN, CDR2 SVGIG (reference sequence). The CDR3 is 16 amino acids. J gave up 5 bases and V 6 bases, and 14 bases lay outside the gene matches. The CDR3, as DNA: TGTGCCTGCCATCGTTTTGCGGGAGGGCCGAACAATGAGCAGTTCTTC. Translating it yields CACHRFAGGPNNEQFF. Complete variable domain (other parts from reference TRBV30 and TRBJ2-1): SQTIHQWPATLVQPVGSPLSLECTVEGTSNPNLYWYRQAAGRGLQLLFYSVGIGQISSEVPQNLSASRPQDRQFILSSKKLLLSDSGFYLCACHRFAGGPNNEQFFGPGTRLTVL.

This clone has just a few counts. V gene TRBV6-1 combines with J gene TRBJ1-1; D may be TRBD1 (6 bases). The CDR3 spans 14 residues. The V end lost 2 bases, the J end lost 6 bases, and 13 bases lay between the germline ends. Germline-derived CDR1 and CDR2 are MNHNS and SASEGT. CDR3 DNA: TGTGCCAGCAGTGAATCAAGGGGGAATGCTGAAGCTTTCTTT. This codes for CASSESRGNAEAFF.

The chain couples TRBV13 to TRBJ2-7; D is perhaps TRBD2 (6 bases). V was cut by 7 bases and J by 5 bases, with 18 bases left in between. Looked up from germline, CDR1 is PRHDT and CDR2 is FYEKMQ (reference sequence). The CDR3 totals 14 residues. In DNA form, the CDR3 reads TGTGCCAGCAACCTAGTGGGAGGATATCACGAGCAGTACTTC. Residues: CASNLVGGYHEQYF.

This CDR3 is CASSDQRNYGYTF. CDR3 nucleotide sequence: TGTGCCAGCAGCGACCAGCGTAACTATGGCTACACCTTC. The chain uses TRBV9 and TRBJ1-2; D call uncertain. Germline V gene lookup returns CDR1 SGDLS and CDR2 YYNGEE. The CDR3 totals 13 residues. With 3 bases removed from V and 1 base from J, the gap between germline ends came to 7 bases.

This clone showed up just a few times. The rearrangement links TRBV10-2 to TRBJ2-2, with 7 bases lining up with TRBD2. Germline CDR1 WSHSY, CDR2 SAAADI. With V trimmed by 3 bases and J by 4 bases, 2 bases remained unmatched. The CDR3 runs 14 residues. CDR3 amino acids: CASSDLAATGELFF. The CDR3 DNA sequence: TGCGCCAGCAGTGATCTAGCGGCCACCGGGGAGCTGTTTTTT.

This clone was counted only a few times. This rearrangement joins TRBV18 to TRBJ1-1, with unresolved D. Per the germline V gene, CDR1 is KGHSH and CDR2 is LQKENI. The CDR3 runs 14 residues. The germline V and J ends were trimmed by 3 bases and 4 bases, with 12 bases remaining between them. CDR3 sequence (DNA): TGTGCCAGCTCACCGGGGTTCGAGGGCACTGAAGCTTTCTTT. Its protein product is CASSPGFEGTEAFF.

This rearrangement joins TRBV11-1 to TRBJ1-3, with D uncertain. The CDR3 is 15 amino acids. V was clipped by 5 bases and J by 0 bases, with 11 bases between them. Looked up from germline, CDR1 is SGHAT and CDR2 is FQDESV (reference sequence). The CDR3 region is CASSPLSDSGNTIYF. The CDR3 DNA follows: TGTGCCAGCAGCCCCCTATCCGACTCTGGAAACACCATATATTTT.

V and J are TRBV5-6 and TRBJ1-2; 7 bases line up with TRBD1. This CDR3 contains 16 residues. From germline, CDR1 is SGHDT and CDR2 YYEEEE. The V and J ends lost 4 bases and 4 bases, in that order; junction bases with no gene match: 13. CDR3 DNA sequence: TGTGCCAGCAGCCTTCTTGACAGGGTCAATTCCTATGGCTACACCTTC. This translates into CASSLLDRVNSYGYTF.

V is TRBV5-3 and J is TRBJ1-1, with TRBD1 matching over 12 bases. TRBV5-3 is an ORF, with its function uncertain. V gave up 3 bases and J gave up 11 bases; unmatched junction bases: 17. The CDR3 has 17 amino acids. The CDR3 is CARSSTLGTGGFLGAFF. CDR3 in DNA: TGTGCCAGAAGCTCGACATTAGGGACAGGGGGCTTTCTTGGTGCTTTCTTT.

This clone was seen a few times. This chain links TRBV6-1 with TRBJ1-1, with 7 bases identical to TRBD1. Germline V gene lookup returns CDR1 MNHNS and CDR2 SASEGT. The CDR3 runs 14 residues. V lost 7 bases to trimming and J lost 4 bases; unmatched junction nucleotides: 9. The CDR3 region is CASIITGVGTEAFF. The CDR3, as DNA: TGTGCCAGCATAATAACAGGGGTGGGCACTGAAGCTTTCTTT.

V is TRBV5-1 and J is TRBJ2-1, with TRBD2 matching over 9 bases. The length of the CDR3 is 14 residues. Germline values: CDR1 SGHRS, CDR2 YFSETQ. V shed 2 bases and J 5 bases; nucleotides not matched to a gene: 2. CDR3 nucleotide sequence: TGCGCCAGCAGCTTTAGCGGGGGAAACAATGAGCAGTTCTTC. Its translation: CASSFSGGNNEQFF.